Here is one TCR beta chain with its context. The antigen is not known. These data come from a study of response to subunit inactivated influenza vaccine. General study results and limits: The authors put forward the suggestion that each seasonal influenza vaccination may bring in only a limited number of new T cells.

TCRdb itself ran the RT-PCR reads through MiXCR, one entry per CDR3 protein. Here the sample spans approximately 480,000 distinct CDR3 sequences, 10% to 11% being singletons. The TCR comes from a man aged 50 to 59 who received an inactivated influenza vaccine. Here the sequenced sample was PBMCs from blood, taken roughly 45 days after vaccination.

CDR3: CSATLAGGFEQFF. The DNA of the CDR3 is TGCAGTGCTACACTAGCGGGAGGCTTTGAGCAGTTCTTC. The chain links TRBV20-1 to TRBJ2-1, with 12 bases matching TRBD2. Germline V gene data show CDR1 as DFQATT and CDR2 as SNEGSKA (reference sequence). The CDR3 is 13 residues long. V lost 4 bases, J lost 9 bases, and 4 bases stayed unmatched.